The 18 T cell receptor beta chains below were found in one sample sequenced in a study of tumour-infiltrating T cells in Burkitt lymphoma. Some clones are missing from TCRdb's copy, which holds only in-frame ones; the method was immunoSEQ multiplex PCR. The data contain some 5,000 clones, roughly 10% of them singletons. The sample taken for sequencing was tumor tissue. The receptors were sampled from a human donor with diffuse large B-cell lymphoma.

This chain links TRBV29-1 with TRBJ2-5; D is uncertain. With 4 bases removed from V and 5 bases from J, the gap between germline ends came to 11 bases. The CDR3 consists of 12 residues. The V gene's germline CDR1 is SQVTM and CDR2 ANQGSEA. The CDR3 nucleotides read TGCAGCGTTGGGGAAATTCTGGAGACCCAGTACTTC. Translating gives CSVGEILETQYF.

Only a few counts were recorded for this clone. This chain uses TRBV7-6 with TRBJ1-5; weak D call: TRBD1 (6 bases). V was cut by 1 base and J by 0 bases, with 10 bases left in between. CDR3 size: 16 residues. Germline loops: CDR1 SGHVS, CDR2 FNYEAQ. The CDR3 coding sequence is TGTGCCAGCAGCTTAGGAGCAGGGGATAGCAATCAGCCCCAGCATTTT. This gives the protein CASSLGAGDSNQPQHF.

J is TRBJ1-2 and V is TRBV28; D gene unclear. Trimming shortened V by 2 bases and J by 1 base, and 11 bases separated the two germline ends. The CDR3 runs 15 residues. CDR1 and CDR2 from the germline V gene are MDHEN and SYDVKM. CDR3 in amino acids: CASSLIRSLNYGYTF. Here the CDR3 DNA reads TGTGCCAGCAGTTTAATTCGCTCCCTTAACTATGGCTACACCTTC.

CDR3 region: CASSYEVSYEQYF. In DNA form, the CDR3 reads TGTGCCAGCAGTTACGAGGTGTCCTACGAGCAGTACTTC. The V call is TRBV6-5, the J call TRBJ2-5; no definite D call. The J call may be in error: the DNA end matches TRBJ2-7 better. CDR3 length: 13 residues. Germline values: CDR1 MNHEY, CDR2 SVGAGI.

The chain uses TRBV12-2 and TRBJ2-7. TRBV12-2 is designated a pseudogene. The CDR3 totals 15 residues. This CDR3 reads CASRLRSLCGYEQYF. The CDR3 region has the DNA TGTGCAAGTCGCTTAAGGTCACTTTGTGGCTACGAGCAGTACTTC.

This sequence joins TRBV4-1 and TRBJ1-1, with a possible D match to TRBD1 (6 bases). The CDR3 has 15 residues. Germline lookup yields CDR1 MGHRA and CDR2 YSYEKL. The germline V and J ends were trimmed by 2 bases and 3 bases, with 13 bases remaining between them. The CDR3, as DNA: TGCGCCAGCAGCCAAATTAAGGGGGGGGACACTGAAGCTTTCTTT. It yields the protein CASSQIKGGDTEAFF.

This clone occurred a few times. CDR3 amino acids: CASSLAGGNQPQHF. The CDR3, as DNA: TGTGCCAGCAGCTTGGCAGGGGGTAATCAGCCCCAGCATTTT. The J gene is TRBJ1-5, the V gene TRBV5-6; 7 positions agree with TRBD1. J lost 4 bases, V lost 0 bases, and 1 base had no gene match. This CDR3 region has 14 residues. Germline assignment: CDR1 SGHDT and CDR2 YYEEEE.

In its sample, this clone was seen a few times. The genes are TRBV11-2 and TRBJ1-1; 7 bases are shared with TRBD1. The trim removed 6 bases at V and 0 bases at J, leaving 4 bases unmatched. This CDR3 has 14 amino acids. The germline gives CDR1 SGHAT, CDR2 FQNNGV. The CDR3 is CASSRQGLNTEAFF. The CDR3 coding sequence is TGTGCCAGCAGTCGACAGGGCCTGAACACTGAAGCTTTCTTT. The full variable domain, rest sourced from reference TRBV11-2 and TRBJ1-1, is EAGVAQSPRYKIIEKRQSVAFWCNPISGHATLYWYQQILGQGPKLLIQFQNNGVVDDSQLPKDRFSAERLKGVDSTLKIQPAKLEDSAVYLCASSRQGLNTEAFFGQGTRLTVV.

This clone appeared a few times. V and J are TRBV5-1 and TRBJ2-3, with D possibly TRBD1 on 6 matching bases. The CDR3 is 15 amino acids. V was pared by 1 base and J by 0 bases, with 9 bases between. Germline assignment: CDR1 SGHRS and CDR2 YFSETQ. CDR3 sequence: CASSLQGPSTDTQYF. In DNA form, the CDR3 reads TGCGCCAGCAGCTTGCAGGGGCCTAGCACAGATACGCAGTATTTT.

The chain couples TRBV10-1 to TRBJ2-1; tentatively, D is TRBD2 (5 bases). Trimming pared 8 bases from V and 3 bases from J, leaving 11 bases between. Germline values: CDR1 WNHNN, CDR2 SYGVQD (reference sequence). The CDR3 has 13 residues. The CDR3 DNA reads as TGCGCCAGCGGGAGCACCCTCTACAATGAGCAGTTCTTC. Its protein is CASGSTLYNEQFF.

J is TRBJ2-5 and V is TRBV28; no clear D gene. Germline CDR1 reads MDHEN; CDR2 reads SYDVKM. CDR3 length: 10 amino acids. Trimming stripped 7 bases from V and 4 bases from J, with 4 bases between. CDR3 region: CASTGETQYF. CDR3 in DNA: TGTGCCAGCACCGGAGAGACCCAGTACTTC.

The table lists this clone with a few counts. The genes are TRBV2 and TRBJ2-5; D remains ambiguous. Germline values: CDR1 SNHLY, CDR2 FYNNEI. The CDR3 totals 14 residues. Trimming shortened V by 4 bases and J by 4 bases, and 13 bases separated the two germline ends. The CDR3 nucleotides read TGTGCCAGCAGTGGCCAGGCCAGGAGAGAGACCCAGTACTTC. Its protein product is CASSGQARRETQYF.

The chain has TRBV7-9 and TRBJ2-5; D ambiguous. This CDR3 has 13 residues. Germline CDR1 and CDR2: SEHNR and FQNEAQ (reference sequence). Between the trimmed V and J ends, which lost 1 base and 5 bases, there was a span of 8 bases. DNA of the CDR3: TGTGCCAGCAGCTTAGGCAGGTCTGAGACCCAGTACTTC. This translates into CASSLGRSETQYF.

The chain is built from TRBV18 and TRBJ2-1, with D possibly TRBD2 on 5 matching bases. This CDR3 is built from 16 residues. V lost 6 bases to trimming and J lost 0 bases, with 15 bases between them. The germline CDR1 and CDR2 sequences are KGHSH and LQKENI. The CDR3 DNA reads TGTGCCAGCTCCCTACTGACGGGATCCTCCTACAATGAGCAGTTCTTC. Its translation: CASSLLTGSSYNEQFF.

This clone was found a few times. This rearrangement joins TRBV4-2 to TRBJ1-2; D is possibly TRBD1 (5 bases). With 0 bases removed from V and 1 base from J, the gap between germline ends came to 15 bases. In germline, CDR1 is LGHNA, CDR2 YNFKEQ. This CDR3 has 17 residues. The CDR3 bases are TGTGCCAGCAGCCAAGATAGAGTACAGGTTATTAACTATGGCTACACCTTC. It is translated as CASSQDRVQVINYGYTF.

The J gene is TRBJ1-1, the V gene TRBV7-8; perhaps TRBD1 as D (5 bases). V lost 1 base, J lost 8 bases, and 14 bases lay in between. This CDR3 has 14 residues. The germline V gene encodes CDR1 SGHVS and CDR2 FQNEAQ. In nucleotides, the CDR3 is TGTGCCAGCAGCTTAGGGGGACCTCGCAGAGAAGCTTTCTTT. It yields the protein CASSLGGPRREAFF.

The V and J genes are TRBV6-6 and TRBJ2-5; D is unresolved. V gave up 6 bases and J gave up 3 bases, with 8 bases separating them. Germline V gene data show CDR1 as MNHNY and CDR2 as SVGAGI (reference sequence). The CDR3 runs to 12 residues. The CDR3 loop reads CASSLAEETQYF. The CDR3 DNA reads TGTGCCAGCAGCTTAGCAGAAGAGACCCAGTACTTC.

This clone was picked up a small number of times. The chain couples TRBV11-2 to TRBJ2-7; tentatively, D is TRBD2 (6 bases). V gave up 3 bases and J gave up 2 bases, with 11 bases separating them. This CDR3 spans 14 amino acids. CDR1 is SGHAT, CDR2 FQNNGV, per germline. This CDR3 reads CASSLSGDPYEQYF. DNA for the CDR3: TGTGCCAGCAGCTTGTCGGGGGACCCCTACGAGCAGTACTTC.